This passage covers 27 T cell receptor beta chains from one sample sequenced in a study of T cell repertoires in cytomegalovirus infection. TCRdb independently ran MiXCR on the reads; one entry per CDR3 protein. The sample carries approximately 500,000 distinct CDR3 sequences, 16% recorded once. Material: CD8+ T cells from PBMCs. Source of these receptors: a human donor in good health (CMV status not recorded). Some clones in this sample may be carry-over from other donors' samples.

In this sample, this clonotype turned up a few times. V gene TRBV5-8 combines with J gene TRBJ2-7; D not resolved. With 4 bases removed from V and 7 bases from J, the gap between germline ends came to 9 bases. Germline CDR1 and CDR2: SGHTS and YDEGEE. This CDR3 has 11 residues. Here the CDR3 reads CASSPAWEQYF. The CDR3 DNA reads TGTGCCAGCAGCCCCGCATGGGAGCAGTACTTC.

This clonotype was seen at least ten times. V and J are TRBV10-3 and TRBJ1-4; the D is unclear. The CDR3 extends over 21 amino acids. V shed 1 base and J shed 0 bases, with 24 bases lying between them. The germline gives CDR1 ENHRY, CDR2 SYGVKD. CDR3 in amino acids: CAISEFWVGEKPGATNEKLFF. The CDR3 DNA sequence: TGTGCCATCAGTGAGTTTTGGGTTGGCGAGAAGCCCGGTGCAACTAATGAAAAACTGTTTTTT.

This clonotype appeared a few times. V usage is TRBV6-1 and J usage is TRBJ2-7; D is unresolved. Germline V CDR1 and CDR2: MNHNS, SASEGT. The germline V and J ends were trimmed by 7 bases and 3 bases, with 16 bases remaining between them. The CDR3 contains 14 residues. CDR3 protein: CASNPEVGDYEQYF. CDR3 nucleotides: TGTGCCAGCAACCCCGAGGTTGGGGACTACGAGCAGTACTTC.

This clonotype was seen many times. J is TRBJ1-1 and V is TRBV12-3 or TRBV12-4; D is undetermined. The CDR3 runs to 12 residues. Trimming pared 7 bases from V and 5 bases from J, leaving 11 bases between. This chain's CDR3 is CASTGRRTEAFF. For the CDR3, the DNA is TGTGCCAGCACCGGGAGAAGGACTGAAGCTTTCTTT.

This clonotype has a handful of counts. The rearrangement uses TRBV27 and TRBJ2-1; D is perhaps TRBD2 (6 bases). The V end was cut by 2 bases, the J end by 11 bases, with 10 bases between. CDR1 is MNHEY, CDR2 SMNVEV, per germline (reference sequence). There are 12 residues in the CDR3. CDR3 region: CASSLVSGKQFF. The CDR3 DNA sequence: TGTGCCAGCAGTTTAGTTAGCGGAAAGCAGTTCTTC.

The J gene is TRBJ1-2, the V gene TRBV4-1; D is ambiguous. Trimming removed 2 bases at V and 2 bases at J, with 9 bases between. Germline V lookup: CDR1 MGHRA, CDR2 YSYEKL. The CDR3 covers 14 residues. The DNA of the CDR3 is TGCGCCAGCAGCCAAATGGGAGGGAACTATGGCTACACCTTC. Translated: CASSQMGGNYGYTF.

This clonotype was seen ten or more times. The V gene is TRBV6-5, the J gene TRBJ2-1, with 10 bases that match TRBD2. CDR3 length equals 14 residues. Losses at the gene ends were 4 bases for V and 5 bases for J; bases not matched to a gene: 2. Germline CDR1 is MNHEY and CDR2 is SVGAGI. CDR3 DNA sequence: TGTGCCAGCAGTTTACTAGCGGGGAACAATGAGCAGTTCTTC. Translating gives CASSLLAGNNEQFF.

The sample holds many counts of this clonotype. V usage is TRBV28 and J usage is TRBJ2-1; the D gene could be TRBD1 or TRBD2 (6 bases each). This CDR3 has 18 amino acids. V lost 7 bases to trimming and J lost 6 bases, with 28 bases between them. The germline gives CDR1 MDHEN, CDR2 SYDVKM. The CDR3 nucleotides read TGTGCCAGCACCCAGGTTCGGAGAGGGGGGCGCATGGGCAATGAGCAGTTCTTC. Translating gives CASTQVRRGGRMGNEQFF.

At least ten counts were recorded for this clonotype. The gene calls are TRBV5-6 and TRBJ2-1; D is ambiguous. V was trimmed by 3 bases and J by 10 bases, leaving 23 bases between them. CDR1 SGHDT and CDR2 YYEEEE come from the germline V gene. The CDR3 is 16 residues long. The CDR3 protein is CASSSISRAPSWEQFF. DNA for the CDR3: TGTGCCAGCAGCTCTATCTCTAGGGCGCCCTCGTGGGAGCAGTTCTTC.

This clonotype was observed a handful of times. The rearrangement uses TRBV27 and TRBJ1-1; possible D gene TRBD1, 5 bases. CDR3 length: 15 amino acids. Deletions cut 6 bases from V and 0 bases from J, with 14 bases between. In germline, CDR1 is MNHEY, CDR2 SMNVEV (reference sequence). For the CDR3, the DNA is TGTGCCAGCAGATTGACAGATTTCATGAACACTGAAGCTTTCTTT. Protein product: CASRLTDFMNTEAFF.

This clonotype was detected only a few times. The J gene is TRBJ2-4, the V gene TRBV30, with D tentatively TRBD2 (5 bases). Per the germline V gene, CDR1 is GTSNPN and CDR2 is SVGIG (reference sequence). The CDR3 consists of 14 residues. Trimming took 0 bases from V and 6 from J, leaving 12 bases between them. The chain's CDR3 is CAWSVGGEGNIQYF. In DNA, the CDR3 is TGTGCCTGGAGTGTAGGAGGAGAGGGAAACATTCAGTACTTC.

This clonotype came up many times. The rearrangement uses TRBV14 and TRBJ2-5, with 9 bases matching TRBD2. With 4 bases clipped from V and 1 base from J, the junction kept 7 bases outside the gene matches. The CDR3 sequence is 16 residues long. Per the germline V gene, CDR1 is SGHDN and CDR2 is FVKESK. The DNA of the CDR3 is TGTGCCAGCAGCCCCCTGCGGGGGGGCCCCCAAGAGACCCAGTACTTC. This translates into CASSPLRGGPQETQYF.

The V gene is TRBV19, the J gene TRBJ1-1; TRBD1 matches 7 bases. Germline CDR1 reads LNHDA; CDR2 reads SQIVND (reference sequence). V lost 4 bases and J lost 5; bases outside the gene matches: 4. The CDR3 covers 13 residues. In DNA, the CDR3 is TGTGCCAGTAGTAAGGGGACAGCAACTGAAGCTTTCTTT. Translated: CASSKGTATEAFF.

This clonotype showed up many times. This chain connects TRBV10-3 to TRBJ2-2; TRBD2 might be the D (6 bases). Trimming removed 0 bases from V and 6 bases from J, with 14 bases in between. CDR1 and CDR2 from the germline V gene are ENHRY and SYGVKD. The CDR3 contains 16 residues. The CDR3 here is CAISESQTSVSGELFF. The CDR3 bases are TGTGCCATCAGTGAGTCCCAGACTAGTGTCTCCGGGGAGCTGTTTTTT.

The rearrangement uses TRBV24-1 and TRBJ1-2; no clear D. V was shortened by 3 bases and J by 4 bases, with 14 bases between the two germline ends. This CDR3 region has 15 residues. CDR1 is KGHDR, CDR2 SFDVKD, per germline. CDR3 coding DNA: TGTGCCACCAGTGATATCGACGGGTCTGGCTATGGCTACACCTTC. It specifies CATSDIDGSGYGYTF.

A few counts support this clonotype. The chain has TRBV27 and TRBJ1-5, with 8 bases aligning to TRBD1. CDR3 size: 15 residues. Unmatched junction bases numbered 7, after V lost 5 bases and J lost 4 bases. Germline V lookup: CDR1 MNHEY, CDR2 SMNVEV (reference sequence). The CDR3 nucleotides read TGTGCCAGCAGTCAAGGGACAGGACTGAATCAGCCCCAGCATTTT. It translates to CASSQGTGLNQPQHF.

In its sample, this clonotype was seen a few times. The chain employs TRBV11-2 and TRBJ2-5; 15 bases map to TRBD2. V gave up 1 base and J gave up 5 bases; unmatched junction bases: 8. Per germline, CDR1 SGHAT and CDR2 FQNNGV. The CDR3 contains 18 residues. This chain's CDR3 is CASSLGTSGGVAHETQYF. The CDR3 region has the DNA TGTGCCAGCAGCTTAGGGACTAGCGGGGGGGTTGCCCACGAGACCCAGTACTTC.

This rearrangement joins TRBV5-6 to TRBJ1-2; TRBD1 matches at 9 bases. This CDR3 is built from 14 residues. Unmatched junction bases numbered 8, after V lost 7 bases and J lost 4 bases. Germline V gene sequence: CDR1 SGHDT, CDR2 YYEEEE. CDR3: CASFSGTGSYGYTF. CDR3 in DNA: TGTGCCAGCTTTTCCGGGACAGGGTCCTATGGCTACACCTTC. Filled out from reference TRBV5-6 and TRBJ1-2, the complete variable domain reads DAGVTQSPTHLIKTRGQQVTLRCSPKSGHDTVSWYQQALGQGPQFIFQYYEEEERQRGNFPDRFSGHQFPNYSSELNVNALLLGDSALYLCASFSGTGSYGYTFGSGTRLTVV.

This clonotype appeared a few times. The V call is TRBV9, the J call TRBJ2-7; D remains ambiguous. Germline V gives CDR1 SGDLS, CDR2 YYNGEE. CDR3 size: 16 residues. The germline V and J ends were trimmed by 0 bases and 4 bases, with 17 bases remaining between them. CDR3 sequence reads: CASSVGGDGTRYEQYF. DNA for the CDR3: TGTGCCAGCAGCGTAGGTGGTGACGGAACAAGATACGAGCAGTACTTC.

This clonotype occurred many times. The genes are TRBV2 and TRBJ2-3, with TRBD1 matching over 10 bases. Per germline, CDR1 SNHLY and CDR2 FYNNEI. The CDR3 covers 17 residues. Trimming took 7 bases from V and 2 from J; bases not matched to a gene: 12. This CDR3 reads CASTLTGTGDPTDTQYF. For the CDR3, the DNA is TGTGCCAGCACCCTGACCGGGACAGGGGATCCCACAGATACGCAGTATTTT.

This clonotype has a handful of counts. The DNA of the CDR3 is TGTGCCAGCACTCCTAGGACAGCAAAACTGCAGTTCTTC. Protein sequence: CASTPRTAKLQFF. V usage is TRBV9 and J usage is TRBJ2-1; tentatively, D is TRBD1 (6 bases). Germline CDR1 reads SGDLS; CDR2 reads YYNGEE. There are 13 residues in the CDR3. The ends were cut back, 6 bases at V and 12 bases at J, with 19 bases in the middle.

This clonotype has a count of ten or more. The J gene is TRBJ2-4, the V gene TRBV7-9; 8 bases agree with TRBD1. With V trimmed by 5 bases and J by 8 bases, 11 bases remained unmatched. CDR3 length: 15 residues. Germline values: CDR1 SEHNR, CDR2 FQNEAQ (reference sequence). The CDR3 DNA sequence: TGTGCCAGCAGCAATCCGGGACAGGCGGGTGACATTCAGTACTTC. This gives the protein CASSNPGQAGDIQYF.

This clonotype was seen more than once but under ten times. The CDR3 DNA reads as TGTGCCAGCAGCACCAGGTCCCAAGAGACCCAGTACTTC. Encoded protein: CASSTRSQETQYF. V gene TRBV28 combines with J gene TRBJ2-5; unclear D gene. This CDR3 is 13 amino acids long. Trimming removed 6 bases from V and 1 base from J, with 9 bases in between. Per germline, CDR1 MDHEN and CDR2 SYDVKM.

The rearrangement links TRBV19 to TRBJ1-5; 9 positions match TRBD1. The J segment lost 0 bases and the V segment lost 7 bases, leaving 19 bases of the junction unmatched. The CDR3 has 20 residues. Germline V gene data show CDR1 as LNHDA and CDR2 as SQIVND (reference sequence). CDR3 loop: CASNPWDRAVFEASNQPQHF. The CDR3 DNA is TGTGCCAGTAATCCCTGGGACAGGGCCGTATTCGAGGCTAGCAATCAGCCCCAGCATTTT.

The rearrangement links TRBV27 to TRBJ2-2; a possible D gene is TRBD1 (5 bases). Trimming stripped 5 bases from V and 9 bases from J, with 13 bases between. Per germline, CDR1 MNHEY and CDR2 SMNVEV (reference sequence). The CDR3 totals 13 residues. CDR3 coding DNA: TGTGCCAGCAGTCCTAGGGGTACGCGGGAGCTGTTTTTT. It specifies CASSPRGTRELFF.

V gene TRBV28 combines with J gene TRBJ2-7; weak D call: TRBD1 (5 bases). The CDR3 loop spans 15 amino acids. Germline V gives CDR1 MDHEN, CDR2 SYDVKM. V was pared by 6 bases and J by 0 bases, with 15 bases between. CDR3 nucleotide sequence: TGTGCCAGCAGGATAGGGGCCTGGGGCTCCTACGAGCAGTACTTC. Translating gives CASRIGAWGSYEQYF.

J is TRBJ1-1 and V is TRBV20-1, with D possibly matching TRBD1 (6 bases). Trimming cost V 4 bases and J 4 bases, with 13 bases left between them. CDR1 is DFQATT and CDR2 is SNEGSKA in the germline V gene (reference sequence). This CDR3 has 13 residues. CDR3 in amino acids: CSAKGGSSTEAFF. The CDR3, as DNA: TGCAGTGCTAAGGGGGGTTCGAGCACTGAAGCTTTCTTT.